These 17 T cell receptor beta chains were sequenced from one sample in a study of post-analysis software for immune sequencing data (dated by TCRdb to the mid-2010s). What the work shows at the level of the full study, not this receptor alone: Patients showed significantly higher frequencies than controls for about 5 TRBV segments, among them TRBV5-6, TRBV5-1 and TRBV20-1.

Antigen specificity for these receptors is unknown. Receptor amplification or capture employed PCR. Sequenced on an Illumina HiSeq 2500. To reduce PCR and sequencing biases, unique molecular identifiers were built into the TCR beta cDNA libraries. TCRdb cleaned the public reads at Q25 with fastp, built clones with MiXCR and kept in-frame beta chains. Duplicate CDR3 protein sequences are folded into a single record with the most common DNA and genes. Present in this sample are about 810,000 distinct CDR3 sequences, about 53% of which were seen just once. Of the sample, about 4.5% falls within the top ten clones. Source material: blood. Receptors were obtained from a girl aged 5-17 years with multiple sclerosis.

CDR3 bases: TGTGCCAGCAGCTACGCGCGGGGGCATGTGAACACTGAAGCTTTCTTT. Its translation: CASSYARGHVNTEAFF. The J gene is TRBJ1-1, the V gene TRBV7-9, with a possible D match to TRBD1 (6 bases). Germline V gene sequence: CDR1 SEHNR, CDR2 FQNEAQ (reference sequence). This CDR3 comprises 16 residues. Trimming pared 4 bases from V and 0 bases from J, leaving 15 bases between.

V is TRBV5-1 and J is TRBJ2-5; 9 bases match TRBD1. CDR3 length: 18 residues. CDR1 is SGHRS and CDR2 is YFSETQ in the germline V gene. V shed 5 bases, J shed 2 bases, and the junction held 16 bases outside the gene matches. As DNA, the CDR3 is TGCGCCAGCAGTTACCGGGGGCCGGGACAGGGACTACAAGAGACCCAGTACTTC. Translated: CASSYRGPGQGLQETQYF.

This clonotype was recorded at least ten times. CDR3 loop: CASSHETPGLNEKLFF. CDR3 coding DNA: TGCGCCAGCAGCCATGAAACACCGGGACTTAATGAAAAACTGTTTTTT. V usage is TRBV4-1 and J usage is TRBJ1-4; TRBD1 is a possible D gene (5 bases). Germline assignment: CDR1 MGHRA and CDR2 YSYEKL. This CDR3 region has 16 residues. Deletions cut 3 bases from V and 4 bases from J, with 15 bases between.

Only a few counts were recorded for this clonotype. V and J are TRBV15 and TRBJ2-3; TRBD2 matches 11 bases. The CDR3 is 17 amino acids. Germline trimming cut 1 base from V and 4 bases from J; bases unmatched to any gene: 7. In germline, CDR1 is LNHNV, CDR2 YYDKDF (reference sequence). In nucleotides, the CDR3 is TGTGCCACCAGCAGAGTGGCTAGCGGGAGGATTGCAGATACGCAGTATTTT. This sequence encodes CATSRVASGRIADTQYF.

The CDR3 reads CASSQDGVLAASTDTQYF. Here the CDR3 DNA reads TGTGCCAGCAGCCAAGATGGGGTCCTAGCGGCTAGCACAGATACGCAGTATTTT. The chain is built from TRBV3-1 and TRBJ2-3; 7 bases fit TRBD2. CDR3 size: 18 residues. The ends lost 0 bases at V and 0 bases at J; junction bases unmatched: 9. Germline values: CDR1 LGHDT, CDR2 YNNKEL (reference sequence).

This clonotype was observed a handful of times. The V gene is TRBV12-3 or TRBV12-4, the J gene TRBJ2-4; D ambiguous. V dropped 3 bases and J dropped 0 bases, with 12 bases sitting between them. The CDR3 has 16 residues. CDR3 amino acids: CASSFYAPLAKNIQYF. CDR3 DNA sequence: TGTGCCAGCAGTTTTTACGCACCGCTAGCCAAAAACATTCAGTACTTC.

CDR3 bases: TGTGCCAGCAGCGACACTAGAGTACAAGAGACCCAGTACTTC. Its protein is CASSDTRVQETQYF. The rearrangement uses TRBV5-6 and TRBJ2-5; TRBD2 is a possible D gene (5 bases). The length of the CDR3 is 14 residues. The germline CDR1 and CDR2 sequences are SGHDT and YYEEEE. Trimming removed 4 bases from V and 2 bases from J, with 12 bases in between.

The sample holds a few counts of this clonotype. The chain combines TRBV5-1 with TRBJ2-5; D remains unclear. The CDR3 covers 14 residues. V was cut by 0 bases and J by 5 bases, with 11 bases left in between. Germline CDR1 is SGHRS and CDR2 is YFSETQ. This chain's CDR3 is CASSLALSRETQYF. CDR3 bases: TGCGCCAGCAGCTTGGCGTTAAGTAGGGAGACCCAGTACTTC. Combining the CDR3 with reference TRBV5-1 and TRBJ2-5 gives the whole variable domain KAGVTQTPRYLIKTRGQQVTLSCSPISGHRSVSWYQQTPGQGLQFLFEYFSETQRNKGNFPGRFSGRQFSNSRSEMNVSTLELGDSALYLCASSLALSRETQYFGPGTRLLVL.

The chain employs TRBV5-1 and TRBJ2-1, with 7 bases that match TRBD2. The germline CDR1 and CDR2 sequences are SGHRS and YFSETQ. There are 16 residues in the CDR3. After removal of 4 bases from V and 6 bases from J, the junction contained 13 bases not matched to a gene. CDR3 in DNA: TGCGCCAGCAGCGAGGGAGGGCTGGTCCCTCGCAATGAGCAGTTCTTC. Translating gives CASSEGGLVPRNEQFF.

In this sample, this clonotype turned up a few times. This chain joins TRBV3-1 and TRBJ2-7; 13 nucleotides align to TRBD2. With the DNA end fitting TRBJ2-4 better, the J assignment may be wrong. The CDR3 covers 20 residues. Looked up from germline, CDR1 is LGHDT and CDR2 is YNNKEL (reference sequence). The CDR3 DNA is TGTGCCAGCAGCCAAGATCTAGGACTAGCGGGAGTTTTATCCAAAAACATTCAGTACTTC. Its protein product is CASSQDLGLAGVLSKNIQYF.

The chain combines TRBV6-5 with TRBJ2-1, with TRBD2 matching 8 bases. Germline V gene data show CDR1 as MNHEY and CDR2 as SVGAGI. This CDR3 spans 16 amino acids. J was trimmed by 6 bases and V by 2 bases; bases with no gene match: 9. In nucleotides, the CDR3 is TGTGCCAGCAGTTACCAGAGGCTAGCGGGTACCAATGAGCAGTTCTTC. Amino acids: CASSYQRLAGTNEQFF.

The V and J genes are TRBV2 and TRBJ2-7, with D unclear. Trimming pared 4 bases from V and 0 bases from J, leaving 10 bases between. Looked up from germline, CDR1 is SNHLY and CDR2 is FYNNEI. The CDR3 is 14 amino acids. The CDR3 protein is CASSVAQSSYEQYF. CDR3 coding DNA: TGTGCCAGCAGTGTAGCACAGAGCTCCTACGAGCAGTACTTC.

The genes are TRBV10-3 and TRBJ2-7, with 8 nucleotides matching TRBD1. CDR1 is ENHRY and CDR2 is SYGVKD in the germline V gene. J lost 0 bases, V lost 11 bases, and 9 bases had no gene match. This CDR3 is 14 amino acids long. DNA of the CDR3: TGTGCCGCCCAGGGGGCAACTACCTCCTACGAGCAGTACTTC. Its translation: CAAQGATTSYEQYF.

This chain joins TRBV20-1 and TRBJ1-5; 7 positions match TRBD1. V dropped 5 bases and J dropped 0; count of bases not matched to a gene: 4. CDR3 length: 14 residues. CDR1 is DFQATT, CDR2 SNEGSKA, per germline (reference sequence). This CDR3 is CSASTGDSNQPQHF. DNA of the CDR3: TGCAGTGCTTCTACAGGGGATAGCAATCAGCCCCAGCATTTT.

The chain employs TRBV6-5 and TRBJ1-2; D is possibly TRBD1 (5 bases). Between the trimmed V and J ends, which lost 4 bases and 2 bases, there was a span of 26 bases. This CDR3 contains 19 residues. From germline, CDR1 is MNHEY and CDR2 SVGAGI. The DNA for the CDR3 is TGTGCCAGCAGTTCAAGGGACTCAGTAGTTGAGGCAAGGAACTATGGCTACACCTTC. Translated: CASSSRDSVVEARNYGYTF.

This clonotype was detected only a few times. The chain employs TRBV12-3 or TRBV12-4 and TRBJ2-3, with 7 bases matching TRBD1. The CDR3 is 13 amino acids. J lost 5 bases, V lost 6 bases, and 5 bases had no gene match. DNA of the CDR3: TGTGCCAGCAGCTTTGACAGGGTAGATACGCAGTATTTT. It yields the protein CASSFDRVDTQYF.

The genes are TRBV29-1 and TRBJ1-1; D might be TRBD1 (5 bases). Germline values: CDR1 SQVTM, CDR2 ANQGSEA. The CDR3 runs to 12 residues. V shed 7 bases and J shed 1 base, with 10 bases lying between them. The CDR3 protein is CSGGRANTEAFF. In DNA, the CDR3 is TGCAGCGGGGGACGCGCGAACACTGAAGCTTTCTTT.